This T cell receptor beta chain stems from a study of blood T cell repertoires in COVID-19. Between the trimmed V and J ends, which lost 2 bases and 5 bases, there was a span of 8 bases. The CDR3 consists of 13 residues. Per the germline V gene, CDR1 is SEHNR and CDR2 is FQNEAQ (reference sequence). This clone was seen more than once but under ten times. Data came from immunoSEQ multiplex PCR; TCRdb stores just in-frame clones and leaves some out. The sample has over 50,000 clones, approximately 85% seen once. The TCR originated in a human donor in a cohort sampled during active COVID-19. The chain recombines TRBV7-9 with TRBJ2-3; D uncertain. The specimen was peripheral blood. For the CDR3, the DNA is TGTGCCAGCAGCTTAAGAGGTGAAGATACGCAGTATTTT. Protein sequence: CASSLRGEDTQYF.